This T cell receptor (beta chain) was observed in a study of CD4 T cells in relation to SARS-CoV-2 and coronaviruses. The CDR3 has 15 amino acids. J lost 5 bases, V lost 2 bases, and 1 base had no gene match. From germline, CDR1 is MNHEY and CDR2 SVGEGT. Sequencing used immunoSEQ multiplex PCR; TCRdb keeps in-frame clones, though not all of them. The sample shows roughly 36,000 clones, 80% to 90% of them seen only once. This clonotype originated in an adult with COVID-19. Source material: memory CD4+ T cells from PBMCs. The chain joins TRBV6-2 or TRBV6-3 to TRBJ2-7; 15 nucleotides align to TRBD2. CDR3 protein: CASSYGLAGGNEQYF. CDR3 nucleotides: TGTGCCAGCAGTTACGGACTAGCGGGAGGGAACGAGCAGTACTTC.